This T cell receptor beta chain was captured in a study of T cell responses to AZD1222 COVID-19 vaccine. Study-level findings and limits: Of spike-specific TCRs, nearly half reportedly target regions left unmutated in variants.

About this clone itself: Its matching antigen is unknown.

TCRdb's copy holds only in-frame clones and misses some; the assay was immunoSEQ multiplex PCR. The table lists some 100,000 clones, about 83% of them singletons. Here the sequenced sample was peripheral blood, taken on day 0 of AZD1222 vaccination. This sequence originates from an adult in good health.

Here the CDR3 reads CASSQALAGNWALFF. CDR3 DNA sequence: TGTGCCAGCAGCCAAGCACTAGCGGGAAATTGGGCGCTGTTTTTT. The genes are TRBV3-1 (or the pseudogene TRBV3-2) and TRBJ2-2, with 10 bases lining up with TRBD2. V shed 1 base, J shed 13 bases, and the junction held 9 bases outside the gene matches. The germline gives CDR1 LGHDT, CDR2 YNNKEL (reference sequence). CDR3 length: 15 amino acids.